Listed here are 27 T cell receptor beta chains from one sample, sequenced in a study of shared clonotypes between healthy human individuals. TCRdb's table, derived via immunoSEQ multiplex PCR, lists solely in-frame clones and lacks some. The table records roughly 1.5 million clones, under 99% of them present only once. Input material: naive CD4+ T cells sorted from blood. Subset defined: CD45RA+ positively selected. Every receptor here comes from a man aged 30 to 45 in good health.

To note about this clone: Other DNA sequences in the same sample also yield this CDR3. The chain couples TRBV18 to TRBJ2-3, with D perhaps TRBD1 or TRBD2 (5 bases each). The CDR3 contains 13 residues. Looked up from germline, CDR1 is KGHSH and CDR2 is LQKENI. Between the trimmed V and J ends, which lost 2 bases and 2 bases, there was a span of 5 bases. CDR3 in DNA: TGTGCCAGCTCACCAGGGACCACAGATACGCAGTATTTT. It translates to CASSPGTTDTQYF.

This clone was seen only once. J is TRBJ1-2 and V is TRBV27, with 7 bases lining up with TRBD1. The length of the CDR3 is 15 residues. CDR1 is MNHEY, CDR2 SMNVEV, per germline (reference sequence). V trimming: 4 bases; J trimming: 5 bases; junction bases outside the gene matches: 10. CDR3: CASSSTRDRQYGYTF. The CDR3 nucleotides read TGTGCCAGCAGTTCTACTCGGGACAGACAATATGGCTACACCTTC.

The chain joins TRBV2 to TRBJ2-5, with 8 bases matching TRBD2. There are 14 residues in the CDR3. The germline V gene encodes CDR1 SNHLY and CDR2 FYNNEI. After removal of 6 bases from V and 4 bases from J, the junction contained 7 bases not matched to a gene. The CDR3 bases are TGTGCCAGCAGGACCGGGACTAGTGGAGAGACCCAGTACTTC. Translation: CASRTGTSGETQYF. Based on the CDR3 plus reference TRBV2 and TRBJ2-5, the full variable domain is EPEVTQTPSHQVTQMGQEVILRCVPISNHLYFYWYRQILGQKVEFLVSFYNNEISEKSEIFDDQFSVERPDGSNFTLKIRSTKLEDSAMYFCASRTGTSGETQYFGPGTRLLVL.

The chain couples TRBV9 to TRBJ2-3; 8 bases line up with TRBD2. The CDR3 is made up of 16 amino acids. Germline V gene sequence: CDR1 SGDLS, CDR2 YYNGEE. J lost 2 bases, V lost 3 bases, and 8 bases had no gene match. In DNA, the CDR3 is TGTGCCAGCAGCGGGGAAGCGGGGGTTTTCACAGATACGCAGTATTTT. Protein: CASSGEAGVFTDTQYF.

The V and J genes are TRBV28 and TRBJ1-5; D uncertain. Germline V gene lookup returns CDR1 MDHEN and CDR2 SYDVKM. Trimming stripped 8 bases from V and 2 bases from J, with 13 bases between. CDR3 length: 14 residues. CDR3 protein: CASLFLLGNQPQHF. In DNA form, the CDR3 reads TGTGCCAGCCTGTTTTTGTTGGGCAATCAGCCCCAGCATTTT.

This chain uses TRBV18 with TRBJ1-5; tentative D call: TRBD1 (6 bases). The CDR3 is made up of 14 amino acids. V lost 3 bases and J lost 7, with 13 bases in between. From germline, CDR1 is KGHSH and CDR2 LQKENI. DNA for the CDR3: TGTGCCAGCTCACCCCAGGGGATGGACCAGCCCCAGCATTTT. It encodes CASSPQGMDQPQHF.

This clone was detected only once. This chain links TRBV6-5 with TRBJ2-2; 7 bases line up with TRBD2. This CDR3 contains 15 residues. Per the germline V gene, CDR1 is MNHEY and CDR2 is SVGAGI. V gave up 0 bases and J gave up 5 bases; unmatched junction bases: 3. CDR3 loop: CASSYSGTITGELFF. In nucleotides, the CDR3 is TGTGCCAGCAGTTACTCTGGGACTATTACCGGGGAGCTGTTTTTT.

This clone was detected once. A read error may account for a junction end that differs from germline. The chain employs TRBV7-7 and TRBJ1-3; possibly TRBD1 for D (5 bases). Germline V lookup: CDR1 SSHAT, CDR2 FNYEAQ (reference sequence). The CDR3 extends over 14 amino acids. The CDR3 loop is CASSPQGYGNTIYF. CDR3 coding DNA: TGTGCTAGCAGCCCCCAGGGATACGGAAACACCATATATTTT. The full variable domain, with the rest looked up from reference TRBV7-7 and TRBJ1-3, is GAGVSQSPRYKVTKRGQDVTLRCDPISSHATLYWYQQALGQGPEFLTYFNYEAQPDKSGLPSDRFSAERPEGSISTLTIQRTEQRDSAMYRCASSPQGYGNTIYFGEGSWLTVV.

The chain is built from TRBV5-4 and TRBJ2-7; D is unresolved. V dropped 1 base and J dropped 3 bases, with 14 bases sitting between them. CDR3 length: 15 amino acids. Germline CDR1 SGHNT, CDR2 YYREEE (reference sequence). CDR3 protein: CASSLSPGPDYEQYF. The CDR3 DNA reads TGTGCCAGCAGCTTGTCACCAGGACCTGACTACGAGCAGTACTTC.

The chain recombines TRBV18 with TRBJ2-7; D is ambiguous. Trimming took off 0 bases at V and 6 bases at J, with 9 bases between the two ends. Germline CDR1 and CDR2: KGHSH and LQKENI. The CDR3 loop spans 13 amino acids. The CDR3 bases are TGTGCCAGCTCACCACCCCGGGTTACCGAGCAGTACTTC. Translated, it gives CASSPPRVTEQYF.

The chain uses TRBV7-8 and TRBJ2-1, with 8 nucleotides matching TRBD2. Germline CDR1 SGHVS, CDR2 FQNEAQ. This CDR3 region has 16 residues. J lost 9 bases, V lost 2 bases, and 12 bases had no gene match. The CDR3 nucleotides are TGTGCCAGCAGCTTAAGAGCCGGGACTAGTTTTATTGAGCAGTTCTTC. Its protein product is CASSLRAGTSFIEQFF.

The chain recombines TRBV11-3 with TRBJ2-2; TRBD1 is a possible D gene (5 bases). Trimming left V 6 bases short and J 0 bases short, with 11 bases between. This CDR3 has 15 residues. The germline V gene has CDR1 SGHNT and CDR2 YENEEA. DNA of the CDR3: TGTGCCAGCAGTAAGGGGCTAACGAACACCGGGGAGCTGTTTTTT. This codes for CASSKGLTNTGELFF.

This rearrangement joins TRBV5-1 to TRBJ2-2, with a tentative D call TRBD2 (6 bases). Trimming pared 2 bases from V and 0 bases from J, leaving 14 bases between. Germline CDR1 and CDR2: SGHRS and YFSETQ. The CDR3 has 17 amino acids. The CDR3 loop reads CASSFTLSGTNTGELFF. CDR3 in DNA: TGCGCCAGCAGCTTTACCCTTAGCGGAACGAACACCGGGGAGCTGTTTTTT. The full variable domain, its missing parts supplied by reference TRBV5-1 and TRBJ2-2, is KAGVTQTPRYLIKTRGQQVTLSCSPISGHRSVSWYQQTPGQGLQFLFEYFSETQRNKGNFPGRFSGRQFSNSRSEMNVSTLELGDSALYLCASSFTLSGTNTGELFFGEGSRLTVL.

This chain connects TRBV29-1 to TRBJ1-2; D uncertain. This CDR3 is 12 amino acids long. Germline loops: CDR1 SQVTM, CDR2 ANQGSEA. Deletions cut 0 bases from V and 4 bases from J, with 6 bases between. The CDR3 nucleotides read TGCAGCGTTGAAGATATAAGCTATGGCTACACCTTC. This sequence encodes CSVEDISYGYTF.

V gene TRBV7-5 combines with J gene TRBJ2-3; TRBD2, the D gene given by the table, was not confirmed from the DNA. TRBV7-5 is labeled a pseudogene. The CDR3 loop spans 15 amino acids. CDR3 in DNA: TGTGCCAGAAGCTTGCTAGCCGGATCACCAGATACGCAGTATTTT. The encoded protein is CARSLLAGSPDTQYF.

This clone was recorded once. The chain uses TRBV6-6 and TRBJ2-3, with TRBD2 identical over 10 bases. J gave up 4 bases and V 6 bases, and 7 bases lay outside the gene matches. Germline loops: CDR1 MNHNY, CDR2 SVGAGI (reference sequence). CDR3 length equals 15 residues. Written as DNA, the CDR3 is TGTGCCAGCAGCGCAACAGCGGGAGGGCCAGATACGCAGTATTTT. It specifies CASSATAGGPDTQYF.

This clone was counted once. The chain couples TRBV28 to TRBJ2-3; 7 nucleotides agree with TRBD2. The CDR3 length is 15 residues. The germline gives CDR1 MDHEN, CDR2 SYDVKM. Trimming cost V 6 bases and J 0 bases; bases outside gene matches: 6. The CDR3 DNA reads TGTGCCAGCAGCTCTAGCGGAATTAGCACAGATACGCAGTATTTT. It yields the protein CASSSSGISTDTQYF.

The chain combines TRBV9 with TRBJ2-7; possible D gene TRBD1, 5 bases. From germline, CDR1 is SGDLS and CDR2 YYNGEE. V was pared by 2 bases and J by 2 bases, with 11 bases between. The CDR3 length is 14 residues. The chain's CDR3 is CASSVGRAPYEQYF. In DNA form, the CDR3 reads TGTGCCAGCAGCGTCGGCAGGGCCCCCTACGAGCAGTACTTC. The variable domain in full, completed from reference TRBV9 and TRBJ2-7, reads DSGVTQTPKHLITATGQRVTLRCSPRSGDLSVYWYQQSLDQGLQFLIQYYNGEERAKGNILERFSAQQFPDLHSELNLSSLELGDSALYFCASSVGRAPYEQYFGPGTRLTVT.

The chain combines TRBV27 with TRBJ1-1; the D gene is possibly TRBD1 (6 bases). The CDR3 runs to 15 residues. The V gene's germline CDR1 is MNHEY and CDR2 SMNVEV (reference sequence). With 2 bases removed from V and 1 base from J, the gap between germline ends came to 11 bases. CDR3 DNA sequence: TGTGCCAGCAGTTTACAGCAGGGGAAGAACACTGAAGCTTTCTTT. Amino acids: CASSLQQGKNTEAFF.

V gene TRBV5-1 combines with J gene TRBJ2-5, with D tentatively TRBD1 (5 bases). From germline, CDR1 is SGHRS and CDR2 YFSETQ. The CDR3 has 14 residues. V was trimmed by 7 bases and J by 0 bases, leaving 13 bases between them. The CDR3 bases are TGCGCCAGCGGGCAGGGCTCGTACCAAGAGACCCAGTACTTC. Translated: CASGQGSYQETQYF.

The V gene is TRBV5-4, the J gene TRBJ2-7; 9 bases line up with TRBD1. Germline values: CDR1 SGHNT, CDR2 YYREEE (reference sequence). The CDR3 consists of 15 residues. After removal of 7 bases from V and 5 bases from J, the junction contained 13 bases not matched to a gene. The DNA of the CDR3 is TGTGCCAGCTCCCCGACCGGGACAGGGCTCCACGAGCAGTACTTC. Translation: CASSPTGTGLHEQYF.

The V call is TRBV6-5, the J call TRBJ2-1; D call uncertain. The germline V gene encodes CDR1 MNHEY and CDR2 SVGAGI. The CDR3 is 16 residues long. The germline V and J ends were trimmed by 0 bases and 4 bases, with 13 bases remaining between them. CDR3 nucleotide sequence: TGTGCCAGCAGTTACTCTACCCCAACACCATACAATGAGCAGTTCTTC. Translating gives CASSYSTPTPYNEQFF.

Points on this clone: Likely a read error: the CDR3 ends without its conserved phenylalanine or tryptophan. The DNA is left out, because the CDR3 cannot be placed on it with certainty; the CDR3 is given as TCRdb lists it. This chain connects TRBV7-8 to TRBJ1-2; TRBD1 was called by the table and not checked on the DNA. The CDR3 totals 14 residues, both ends included. The germline gives CDR1 SGHVS, CDR2 FQNEAQ. Here the CDR3 reads CASSVHRDRGRQCL.

The chain links TRBV9 to TRBJ2-2; possible D gene TRBD2, 6 bases. CDR3 length equals 16 residues. Germline-derived CDR1 and CDR2 are SGDLS and YYNGEE. The V end was cut by 2 bases, the J end by 4 bases, with 15 bases between. The CDR3 nucleotides read TGTGCCAGCAGCGTTAAACCGGGACTCGCCACCGGGGAGCTGTTTTTT. Protein sequence: CASSVKPGLATGELFF.

The V call is TRBV5-1, the J call TRBJ2-6, with D maybe TRBD1 (6 bases). The CDR3 contains 16 residues. The germline gives CDR1 SGHRS, CDR2 YFSETQ. Between the trimmed V and J ends, which lost 5 bases and 0 bases, there was a span of 12 bases. CDR3 in amino acids: CASRQGSGSGANVLTF. Written as DNA, the CDR3 is TGCGCCAGCAGACAGGGTTCCGGCTCTGGGGCCAACGTCCTGACTTTC.

The CDR3 loop reads CASSLGGSGGTYEQYF. The CDR3 nucleotides read TGCGCCAGCAGCTTGGGAGGTAGCGGGGGTACCTACGAGCAGTACTTC. J is TRBJ2-5 and V is TRBV5-1, with TRBD2 identical over 9 bases. The last part of the DNA fits TRBJ2-7 better; the J call may be wrong. The V gene's germline CDR1 is SGHRS and CDR2 YFSETQ. This CDR3 spans 16 amino acids.

This chain links TRBV27 with TRBJ1-1; 10 nucleotides match TRBD1. CDR1 and CDR2 (germline): MNHEY, SMNVEV (reference sequence). The CDR3 is 15 residues long. The V gene end was trimmed by 5 bases and the J gene end by 4 bases; junction bases not matched to a gene: 7. This CDR3 reads CASSPRDRGSTEAFF. The CDR3 DNA follows: TGTGCCAGCAGTCCCAGGGACAGGGGTTCCACTGAAGCTTTCTTT.